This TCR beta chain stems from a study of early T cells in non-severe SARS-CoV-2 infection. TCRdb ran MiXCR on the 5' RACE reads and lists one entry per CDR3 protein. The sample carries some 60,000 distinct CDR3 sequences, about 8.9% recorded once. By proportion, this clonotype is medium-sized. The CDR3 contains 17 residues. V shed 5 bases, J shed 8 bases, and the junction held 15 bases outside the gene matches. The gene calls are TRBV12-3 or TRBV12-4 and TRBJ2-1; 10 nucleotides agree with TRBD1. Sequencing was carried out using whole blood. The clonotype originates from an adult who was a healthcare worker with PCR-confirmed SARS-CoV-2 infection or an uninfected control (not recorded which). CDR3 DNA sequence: TGTGCCAGCAGTCTCAACTCCGGGACAGGGGTTTCCCATGAGCAGTTCTTC. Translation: CASSLNSGTGVSHEQFF.